Sequencing of this TCR beta chain was carried out in a study of identical twins. The study, taken as a whole, reports: Modelling approaches yielded underestimates of out-of-frame TCR alpha sharing between monozygotic twins.

TCRdb analysed the 5' RACE reads with MiXCR anew, one entry per CDR3 protein. The sample yields fewer than 550,000 distinct CDR3 sequences, approximately 15% seen once. Per germline, CDR1 MDHEN and CDR2 SYDVKM. The CDR3 extends over 15 amino acids. V lost 2 bases and J 8 bases, leaving 15 bases between the germline ends. About this clonotype: Its antigen is unidentified.

These data also formed part of another study, on yellow fever vaccine responses in identical twins.

Source material: CD4+ T cells sorted from blood. This clonotype was obtained from a woman younger than 30 in good health. The V gene is TRBV28, the J gene TRBJ1-4; D perhaps matches TRBD1 (6 bases). The DNA for the CDR3 is TGTGCCAGCAGTTTACCAACAGGGAGTGGGGAAAAACTGTTTTTT. Amino acid sequence: CASSLPTGSGEKLFF.